This TCR beta chain came from a study of CD8+CD57+ T cells in acquired aplastic anemia. CDR1 is SGHTA, CDR2 FQGTGA, per germline. The CDR3 is 15 amino acids. About this clonotype itself: The germline gene is not matched at one end of the junction; a read error may be the cause.

An expansion of CD8+CD57+ cells by flow cytometry had been shown in patients chosen for sequencing. As a group, the patients uniformly had severe acquired aplastic anemia. TCR beta VDJ combinations and CDR3 sequences were profiled from genomic DNA. TCRdb itself ran the reads through MiXCR, one entry per CDR3 protein. The data show 200,000 to 250,000 distinct CDR3 sequences, with approximately 51% seen just once and around 20% held by the top ten. The sequenced sample was sorted CD4+, CD8+, or CD8+CD57+ T cells (not recorded which) from PBMCs. The source of this sequence is a human donor with aplastic anemia. The genes are TRBV7-3 and TRBJ2-7, with 12 bases matching TRBD1. CDR3 region: CASSYGTGGMYEQYF. CDR3 sequence (DNA): TGTGCTAGCAGCTATGGGACAGGGGGCATGTACGAGCAGTACTTC.